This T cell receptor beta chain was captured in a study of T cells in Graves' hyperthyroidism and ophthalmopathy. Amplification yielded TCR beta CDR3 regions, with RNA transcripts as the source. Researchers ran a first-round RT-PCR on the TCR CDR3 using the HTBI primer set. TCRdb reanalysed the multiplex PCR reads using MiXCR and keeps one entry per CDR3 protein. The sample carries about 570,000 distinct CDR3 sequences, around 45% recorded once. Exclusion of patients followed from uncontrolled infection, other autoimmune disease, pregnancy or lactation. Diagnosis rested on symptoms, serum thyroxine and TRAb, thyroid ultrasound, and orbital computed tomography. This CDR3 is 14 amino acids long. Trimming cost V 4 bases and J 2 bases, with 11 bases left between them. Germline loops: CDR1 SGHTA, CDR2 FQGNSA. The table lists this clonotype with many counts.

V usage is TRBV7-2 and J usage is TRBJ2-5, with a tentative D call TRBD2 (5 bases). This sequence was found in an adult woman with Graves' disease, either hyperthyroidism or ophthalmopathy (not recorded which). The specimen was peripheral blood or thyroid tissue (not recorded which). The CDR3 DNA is TGTGCCAGCAGCTCCAGCGGCCCACAAGAGACCCAGTACTTC. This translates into CASSSSGPQETQYF.